What follows describes a single T cell receptor beta chain. The data stem from a study of blood T cell repertoires in COVID-19. Study-level information: COVID-19 samples collected from the United States, Italy and Spain covered acute and convalescent phases. Sources were T cells, B-cell-depleted T cells, or PBMCs; the material itself was cDNA or gDNA.

This CDR3 is built from 14 residues. The germline gives CDR1 MNHEY, CDR2 SMNVEV (reference sequence). With 6 bases clipped from V and 6 bases from J, the junction kept 5 bases outside the gene matches. Authors' analysis steps: Quantification of nucleated cells was approximated via reference gene primer amplification. The data were produced by immunoSEQ multiplex PCR, yet TCRdb's version contains in-frame clones alone and is incomplete. V and J calls and clone size are copied from that table; D and trimming were computed from the DNA. This table has 200,000 to 300,000 clones, around four fifths appearing once.

The origin of this receptor is a man aged 25-45 years who had recovered from COVID-19. The sample was peripheral blood. The chain uses TRBV27 and TRBJ2-1, with TRBD1 matching 10 bases. CDR3 sequence (DNA): TGTGCCAGCAGCCGGAGGACAGGGGGCAATGAGCAGTTCTTC. It translates to CASSRRTGGNEQFF.